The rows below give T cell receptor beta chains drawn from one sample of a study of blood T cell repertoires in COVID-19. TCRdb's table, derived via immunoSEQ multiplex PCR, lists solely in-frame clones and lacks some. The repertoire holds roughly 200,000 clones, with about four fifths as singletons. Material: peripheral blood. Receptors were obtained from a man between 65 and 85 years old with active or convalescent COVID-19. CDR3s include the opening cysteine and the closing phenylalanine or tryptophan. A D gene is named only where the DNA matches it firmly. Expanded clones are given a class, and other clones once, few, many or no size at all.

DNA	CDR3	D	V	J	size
TGTGCCAGCAGCTTACGGCAGGCGACCTACAATGAGCAGTTCTTC	CASSLRQATYNEQFF	NA	TRBV11-2	TRBJ2-1	NA
TGCGCCAGCAGCTTGAATCCCACAGAACCGGGCTACACCTTC	CASSLNPTEPGYTF	NA	TRBV5-1	TRBJ1-2	NA
TGTGCCAGCAGCTTAGGGCTGGGGGCAGAGAACACTGAAGCTTTCTTT	CASSLGLGAENTEAFF	NA	TRBV7-8	TRBJ1-1	NA
TGCGCCAGCAGCTTGAACCCGGGGGACAGGGGTTACAATGAGCAGTTCTTC	CASSLNPGDRGYNEQFF	TRBD1	TRBV5-1	TRBJ2-1	NA
TGTGCCAGCAGCTTACCAGAAGCGGGAGGGATTTCCTACGAGCAGTACTTC	CASSLPEAGGISYEQYF	TRBD2	TRBV7-9	TRBJ2-7	NA
TGTGCCAGGTGGACAATCTATAATTCACCCCTCCACTTT	CARWTIYNSPLHF	NA	TRBV28	TRBJ1-6	NA
TGCGCCAGCAGCGACCCGGCGGGGGCCACCGGGGAGCTGTTTTTT	CASSDPAGATGELFF	NA	TRBV5-1	TRBJ2-2	NA
TGCAGCGTCGAGACAGACATAAATGAAAAACTGTTTTTT	CSVETDINEKLFF	NA	TRBV29-1	TRBJ1-4	few
TGTGCCAGCAGCCGTAGCGGGAGATACGAGGAGCAGTTCTTC	CASSRSGRYEEQFF	TRBD2	TRBV11-3	TRBJ2-1	NA
TGCAGGGTCGGAGATAGCTCCTACAATGAGCAGTTCTTC	CRVGDSSYNEQFF	NA	TRBV29-1	TRBJ2-1	NA
TGCAGTGCTAGTCGCGACGGGGGGGCTACAGATACGCAGTATTTT	CSASRDGGATDTQYF	TRBD2	TRBV20-1	TRBJ2-3	once
TGTGCCAGCAGCTTGGCTAGCGGGGCTCCCTACGAGCAGTACTTC	CASSLASGAPYEQYF	TRBD2	TRBV5-8	TRBJ2-7	NA
TGTGCCAGCAGGGCTCGGGACTCCGTCTCTGGAAACACCATATATTTT	CASRARDSVSGNTIYF	NA	TRBV3-1/TRBV3-2	TRBJ1-3	once
TGTGCCAGCAGGCGTTATGGGGGCGCCGACATTCAGTACTTC	CASRRYGGADIQYF	NA	TRBV6-5	TRBJ2-4	NA
TGTGCCAGCAGCCAAGGGGTGCAGGGGGTCCCCCCCTATGGCTACACCTTC	CASSQGVQGVPPYGYTF	TRBD1	TRBV3-1/TRBV3-2	TRBJ1-2	few
TGTGCCACCAGCAAGGCCCGGGAACGGGGTCAGCCCCAGCATTTT	CATSKARERGQPQHF	NA	TRBV15	TRBJ1-5	NA
TGTGCCAGCAGGGCCTCGGGGGGCTATACAGATACGCAGTATTTT	CASRASGGYTDTQYF	NA	TRBV11-2	TRBJ2-3	NA
TGCAGTGCTAGTGGACTAGCGGGAAGCTCCTACAATGAGCAGTTCTTC	CSASGLAGSSYNEQFF	TRBD2	TRBV20-1	TRBJ2-1	once
TGCGCCAGCAAGACAGGGAACACTGAAGCTTTCTTT	CASKTGNTEAFF	NA	TRBV5-1	TRBJ1-1	NA
TGCGCCAGCAGCTCGACTTCCGGGACAGGGAACACTGAAGCTTTCTTT	CASSSTSGTGNTEAFF	TRBD1	TRBV5-1	TRBJ1-1	NA
TGTGCCAGCATGGAGGGACTAGCGGGAAATACGCAGTATTTT	CASMEGLAGNTQYF	TRBD2	TRBV2	TRBJ2-3	few
TGTGCCAGCAGCCAAGATATTTCGGGAGGACTAGGTGGATCTGGGGCCAACGTCCTGACTTTC	CASSQDISGGLGGSGANVLTF	TRBD2	TRBV3-1/TRBV3-2	TRBJ2-6	NA
TGCGCCAGCAGCCGACAGGGTTCGTCATCGGAGACCCAGTACTTC	CASSRQGSSSETQYF	TRBD1	TRBV5-1	TRBJ2-5	NA
TGCGCCAGCAGCTTGGAAGGACAGGGCGGCCCAGAGACCCAGTACTTC	CASSLEGQGGPETQYF	TRBD1	TRBV5-1	TRBJ2-5	NA
TGTGCCAGCAGTTACTCGGGGACAGGGTTCTCCTTC	CASSYSGTGFSF	TRBD1	TRBV6-5	TRBJ1-2	NA
TGTGCCAGCAGTGCAACGAGACCCCAGGGGGGCGAGCAGTACTTC	CASSATRPQGGEQYF	NA	TRBV28	TRBJ2-7	NA
TGTGCCAGCAGCTTATACGACAGACCGAACACTGAAGCTTTCTTT	CASSLYDRPNTEAFF	NA	TRBV13	TRBJ1-1	NA
TGCGCCAGCAGCTTGTTTGGGACAGACACCGGGGAGCTGTTTTTT	CASSLFGTDTGELFF	TRBD1	TRBV5-1	TRBJ2-2	NA
TGTGCCAGCAGCTCCGCTCCGACAGGGCGGACTGAAGCTTTCTTT	CASSSAPTGRTEAFF	TRBD1	TRBV5-8	TRBJ1-1	NA
TGTGCCAGCAGCTTTCGGCCTCGGACAGCGAGCAATCAGCCCCAGCATTTT	CASSFRPRTASNQPQHF	NA	TRBV7-2	TRBJ1-5	NA
TGTGCCAGCAGCGCCATGAACAGGGGGGGCTTGAACACTGAAGCTTTCTTT	CASSAMNRGGLNTEAFF	TRBD1	TRBV5-4	TRBJ1-1	once
TGCGCCAGCAGCTCCCAGGGTGGCACTGAAGCTTTCTTT	CASSSQGGTEAFF	NA	TRBV5-1	TRBJ1-1	NA
TGTGCCAGCAGCTTGGGCCTTCCGGGACAGGGGAATAAGCAGGCTTTCTTT	CASSLGLPGQGNKQAFF	TRBD1	TRBV7-2	TRBJ1-1	NA
TGTGCCAGCAGGACAACGAACACCGGGGAGCTGTTTTTT	CASRTTNTGELFF	NA	TRBV9	TRBJ2-2	NA
TGTGCCAGCAGCCCGGGGTTGGTCGGGGAGCTGTTTTTT	CASSPGLVGELFF	NA	TRBV9	TRBJ2-2	NA
TGTGCCAGCAGCCAAGGGGGGGGGACAGGGGTCCCGGCTTTCTTT	CASSQGGGTGVPAFF	TRBD1	TRBV3-1/TRBV3-2	TRBJ1-1	NA
TGTGCCAGTAGGGCGGACAGGTACAATGAGCAGTTCTTC	CASRADRYNEQFF	TRBD1	TRBV19	TRBJ2-1	NA
TGTGCCAGCAGTGAAGTGAGCGGCTACAATGAGCAGTTCTTC	CASSEVSGYNEQFF	NA	TRBV6-1	TRBJ2-1	NA
TGTGCCAGCAGTCTCGGACTGAAAGGACCCCTCCACTTT	CASSLGLKGPLHF	NA	TRBV2	TRBJ1-6	NA
TGTGCCAGCAGCCCTCCGGGGGTAGCGGGGAATAATGAGCAGTTCTTC	CASSPPGVAGNNEQFF	TRBD2	TRBV5-4	TRBJ2-1	NA
TGTGCCAGCAGACCTAGCGGGAGGAACAATGAGCAGTTCTTC	CASRPSGRNNEQFF	TRBD2	TRBV25-1	TRBJ2-1	NA
TGCAGCGTTACACCTGACAGGGCCCACGAGCAGTACTTC	CSVTPDRAHEQYF	TRBD1	TRBV29-1	TRBJ2-7	many
TGTGCCAGCAGTTGGACCGGGACAGGGGGCTCGGAGACCCAGTACTTC	CASSWTGTGGSETQYF	TRBD1	TRBV11-2	TRBJ2-5	NA
TGTGCCAGCAGTGAAGGACAGGCTTACACAGATACGCAGTATTTT	CASSEGQAYTDTQYF	NA	TRBV6-1	TRBJ2-3	NA
TGTGCCAGCACAAAGACAGGGGCCCTCCAAGAGACCCAGTACTTC	CASTKTGALQETQYF	TRBD1	TRBV7-6	TRBJ2-5	NA
TGTGCCAGCAGTGACTCGTCGAGGGGGAGAACTCGAGGACAGGGGGAGACCCAGTACTTC	CASSDSSRGRTRGQGETQYF	TRBD1	TRBV6-4	TRBJ2-5	NA
TGTGCCAGCAGCCCCAGCGGGGGAGGGTTTCGGCAGTTCTTC	CASSPSGGGFRQFF	TRBD2	TRBV3-1/TRBV3-2	TRBJ2-1	once